This TCR beta chain was recovered during a study of blood T cell repertoires in COVID-19. Study in general: The United States, Italy and Spain were the sources of the acute and convalescent COVID-19 samples. T cells, B-cell-depleted T cells, or PBMCs provided the cDNA or gDNA that served as material.

Germline-derived CDR1 and CDR2 are MNHEY and SVGAGI. The length of the CDR3 is 13 residues. The V end lost 6 bases, the J end lost 9 bases, and 17 bases lay between the germline ends. Sequencing was performed with immunoSEQ multiplex PCR; in TCRdb, only in-frame clones are kept and a portion is missing. The profile shows some 200,000 clones, roughly 81% of them singletons. Recruited during active infection, patients (from Seattle) were subsequently followed longitudinally. Sequences were obtained from peripheral blood. This chain connects TRBV6-5 to TRBJ2-5, with D unresolved. This TCR came from a woman aged 35 to 49 with COVID-19, enrolled during active disease. CDR3 DNA: TGTGCCAGCAGAGAGACACCGGATTTGCCCCAGTACTTC. Translation gives CASRETPDLPQYF.